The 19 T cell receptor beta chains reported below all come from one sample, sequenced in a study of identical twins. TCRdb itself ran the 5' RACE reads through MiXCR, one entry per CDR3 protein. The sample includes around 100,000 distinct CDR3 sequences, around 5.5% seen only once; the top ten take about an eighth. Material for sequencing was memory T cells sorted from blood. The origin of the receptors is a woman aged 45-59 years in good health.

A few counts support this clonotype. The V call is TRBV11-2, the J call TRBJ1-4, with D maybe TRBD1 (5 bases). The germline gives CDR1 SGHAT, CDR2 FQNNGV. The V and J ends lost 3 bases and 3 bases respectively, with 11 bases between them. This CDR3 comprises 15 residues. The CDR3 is CASSLAGGANEKLFF. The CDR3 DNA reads TGTGCCAGCAGCTTGGCTGGGGGTGCTAATGAAAAACTGTTTTTT.

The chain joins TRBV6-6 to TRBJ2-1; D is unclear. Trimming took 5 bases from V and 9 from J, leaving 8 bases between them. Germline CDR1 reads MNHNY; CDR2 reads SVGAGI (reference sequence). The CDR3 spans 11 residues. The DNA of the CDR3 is TGTGCCAGCAGTCCGCCCGGTGAGCAGTTCTTC. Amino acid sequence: CASSPPGEQFF.

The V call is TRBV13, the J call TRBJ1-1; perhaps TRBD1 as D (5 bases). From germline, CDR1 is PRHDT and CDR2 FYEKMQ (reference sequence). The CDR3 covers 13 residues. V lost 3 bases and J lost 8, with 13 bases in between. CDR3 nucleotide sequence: TGTGCCAGCAGCTTCTCAGGGTCCCGAGAAGCTTTCTTT. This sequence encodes CASSFSGSREAFF.

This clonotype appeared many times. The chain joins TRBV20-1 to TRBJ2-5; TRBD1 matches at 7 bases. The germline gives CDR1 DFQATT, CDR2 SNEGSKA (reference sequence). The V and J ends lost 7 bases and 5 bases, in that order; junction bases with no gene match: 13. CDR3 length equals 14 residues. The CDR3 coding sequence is TGCAGTGTCAGGGACGGGACAGTTCGGGAGACCCAGTACTTC. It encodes CSVRDGTVRETQYF.

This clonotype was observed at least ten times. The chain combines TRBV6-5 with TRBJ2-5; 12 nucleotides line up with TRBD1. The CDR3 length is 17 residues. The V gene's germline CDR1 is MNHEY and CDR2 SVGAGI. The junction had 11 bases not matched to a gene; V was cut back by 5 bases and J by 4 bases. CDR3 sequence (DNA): TGTGCCAGCAGTCGGGACAGGGGGCCGTATGAGGGAGAGACCCAGTACTTC. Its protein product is CASSRDRGPYEGETQYF.

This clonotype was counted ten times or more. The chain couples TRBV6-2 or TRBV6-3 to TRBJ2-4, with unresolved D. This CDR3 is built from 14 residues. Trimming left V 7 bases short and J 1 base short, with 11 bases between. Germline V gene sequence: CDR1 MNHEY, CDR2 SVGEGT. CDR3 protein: CASTEPGAKNIQYF. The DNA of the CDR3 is TGTGCCAGCACGGAGCCTGGGGCCAAAAACATTCAGTACTTC.

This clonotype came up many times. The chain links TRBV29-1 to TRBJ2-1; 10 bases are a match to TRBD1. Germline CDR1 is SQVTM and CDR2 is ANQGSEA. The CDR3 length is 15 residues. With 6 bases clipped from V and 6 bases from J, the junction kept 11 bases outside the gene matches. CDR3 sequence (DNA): TGCAGCGTCCGAGGCCGGGACAGGGGCGGCAATGAGCAGTTCTTC. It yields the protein CSVRGRDRGGNEQFF.

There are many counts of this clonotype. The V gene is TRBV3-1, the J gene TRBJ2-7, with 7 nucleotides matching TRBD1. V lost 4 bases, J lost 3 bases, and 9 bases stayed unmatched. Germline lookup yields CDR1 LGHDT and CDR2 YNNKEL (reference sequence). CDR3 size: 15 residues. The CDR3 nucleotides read TGTGCCAGCAGCCCGCTCCCGGGACAGTTCTACGAGCAGTACTTC. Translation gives CASSPLPGQFYEQYF.

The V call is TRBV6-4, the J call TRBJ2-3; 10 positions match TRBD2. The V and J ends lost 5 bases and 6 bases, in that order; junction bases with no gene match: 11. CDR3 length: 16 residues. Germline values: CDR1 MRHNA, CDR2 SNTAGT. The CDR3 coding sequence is TGTGCCAGCAGTCCCGGGACTAGCGCCGGTGGCGATACGCAGTATTTT. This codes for CASSPGTSAGGDTQYF.

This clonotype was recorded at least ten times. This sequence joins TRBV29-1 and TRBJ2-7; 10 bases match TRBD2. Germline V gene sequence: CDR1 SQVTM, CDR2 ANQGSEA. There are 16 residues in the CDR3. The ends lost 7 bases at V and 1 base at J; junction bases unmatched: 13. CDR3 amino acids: CSAKGRPGLASYEQYV. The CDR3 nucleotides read TGCAGCGCTAAAGGACGGCCGGGACTAGCGTCCTACGAGCAGTACGTC.

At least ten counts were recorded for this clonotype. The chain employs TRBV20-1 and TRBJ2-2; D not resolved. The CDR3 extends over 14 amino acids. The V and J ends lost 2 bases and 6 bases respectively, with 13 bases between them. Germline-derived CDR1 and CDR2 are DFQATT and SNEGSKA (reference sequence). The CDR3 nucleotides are TGCAGTGCTAGACCCCTTTGGGATTCCGGGGAGCTGTTTTTT. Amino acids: CSARPLWDSGELFF.

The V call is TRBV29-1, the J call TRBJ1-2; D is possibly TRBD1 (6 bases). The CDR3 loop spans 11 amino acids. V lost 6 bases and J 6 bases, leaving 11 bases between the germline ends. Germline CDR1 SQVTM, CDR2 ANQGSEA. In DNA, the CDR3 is TGCAGCGTATCAGGGGACAATGGCTACACCTTC. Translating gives CSVSGDNGYTF.

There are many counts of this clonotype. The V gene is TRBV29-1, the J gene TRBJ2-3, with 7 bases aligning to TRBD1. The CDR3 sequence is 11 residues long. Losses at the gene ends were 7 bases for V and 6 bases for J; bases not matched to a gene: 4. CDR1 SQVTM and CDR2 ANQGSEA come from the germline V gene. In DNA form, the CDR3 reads TGCAGCGCCACAGGGGTGGATACGCAGTATTTT. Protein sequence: CSATGVDTQYF.

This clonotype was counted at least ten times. CDR3 nucleotides: TGTGCCAGCAGTTTACGGACTAGCGGGAGGGGGACGCAGTATTTT. As protein: CASSLRTSGRGTQYF. The chain links TRBV12-3 or TRBV12-4 to TRBJ2-3, with 15 bases lining up with TRBD2. This CDR3 region has 15 residues. J was trimmed by 9 bases and V by 2 bases; bases with no gene match: 3.

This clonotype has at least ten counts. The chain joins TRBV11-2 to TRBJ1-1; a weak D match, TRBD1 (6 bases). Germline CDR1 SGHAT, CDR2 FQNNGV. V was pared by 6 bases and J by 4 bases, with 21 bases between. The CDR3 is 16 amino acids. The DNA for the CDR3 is TGTGCCAGCAGTCCGCTACAGGGTTCGGTCAGCACTGAAGCTTTCTTT. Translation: CASSPLQGSVSTEAFF.

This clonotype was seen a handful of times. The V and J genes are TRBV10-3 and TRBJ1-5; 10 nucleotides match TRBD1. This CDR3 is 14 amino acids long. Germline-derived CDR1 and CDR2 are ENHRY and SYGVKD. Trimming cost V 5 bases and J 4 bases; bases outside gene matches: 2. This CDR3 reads CAISPGQGNQPQHF. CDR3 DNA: TGTGCCATCAGTCCGGGACAGGGGAATCAGCCCCAGCATTTT.

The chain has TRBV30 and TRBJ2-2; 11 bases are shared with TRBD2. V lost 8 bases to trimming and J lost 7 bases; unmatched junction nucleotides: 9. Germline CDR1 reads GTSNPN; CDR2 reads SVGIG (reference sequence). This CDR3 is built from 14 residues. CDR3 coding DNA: TGTGCCGGAGTCGGGACTAGCGGTGGCGGGGAGCTGTTTTTT. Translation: CAGVGTSGGGELFF.

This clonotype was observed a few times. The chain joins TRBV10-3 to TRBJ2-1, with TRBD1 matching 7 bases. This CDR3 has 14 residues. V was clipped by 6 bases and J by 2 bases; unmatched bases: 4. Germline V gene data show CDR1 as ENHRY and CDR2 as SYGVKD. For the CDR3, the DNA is TGTGCCATCAGGGGACAGATAACCTACAATGAGCAGTTCTTC. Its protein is CAIRGQITYNEQFF.

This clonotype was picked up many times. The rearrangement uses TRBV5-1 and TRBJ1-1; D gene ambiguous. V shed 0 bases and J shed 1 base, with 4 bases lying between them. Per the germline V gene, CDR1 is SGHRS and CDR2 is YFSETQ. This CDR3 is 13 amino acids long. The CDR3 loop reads CASSLDSNTEAFF. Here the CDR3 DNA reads TGCGCCAGCAGCTTGGACTCGAACACTGAAGCTTTCTTT.